This is a list of T cell receptor beta chains from one sample in a study of long-term antiretroviral therapy in people with HIV. Clones were sequenced by immunoSEQ multiplex PCR, and TCRdb holds only the in-frame ones, with some missing. The sample records about 27,000 clones, approximately 80% being singletons. Source: unsorted PBMCs, taken 3 years after starting antiretroviral therapy. These receptors were collected from a man aged 40-50 years with HIV. Both conserved end residues are part of each CDR3. The order of the fields is V gene, D gene, clone size, J gene, CDR3 length, CDR3 DNA, CDR3 protein. A D gene is named only where the DNA matches it firmly. The size field is filled for only some rows; it gives once, few, many or a size class.

>TRBV9|-|-|TRBJ2-2|14
TGTGCCAGCAGCCTGGGGGGTGGGACCGGGGAGCTGTTTTTT
CASSLGGGTGELFF
>TRBV10-3|-|-|TRBJ1-1|15
TGTGCCATCAGTGAATGGGGACGGCCCGACACTGAAGCTTTCTTT
CAISEWGRPDTEAFF
>TRBV18|-|few|TRBJ1-5|13
TGTGCCAGCTCACCTGATAGCAATCAGCCCCAGCATTTT
CASSPDSNQPQHF
>TRBV6-5|TRBD1|-|TRBJ1-5|13
TGTGCCAGCAGGGACAGGCCCAATCAGCCCCAGCATTTT
CASRDRPNQPQHF
>TRBV6-1|-|-|TRBJ2-1|14
TGTGCCAGCAGTAAACAGGGAGGGGTGAATGAGCAGTTCTTC
CASSKQGGVNEQFF
>TRBV4-1|-|-|TRBJ2-2|15
TGCGCCAGCAACAAAAATCGGGGGAACACCGGGGAGCTGTTTTTT
CASNKNRGNTGELFF
>TRBV15|-|-|TRBJ2-2|18
TGTGCCACCAGCAGAGTCGGGACACCAACGGCGAACACCGGGGAGCTGTTTTTT
CATSRVGTPTANTGELFF
>TRBV5-4|-|few|TRBJ2-7|13
TGTGCCAGCAGCTTGGACAGGGACTACGAGCAGTACTTC
CASSLDRDYEQYF
>TRBV5-4|-|-|TRBJ2-1|15
TGTGCCAGCAGTAAGACGGTAAGCTCCTACAATGAGCAGTTCTTC
CASSKTVSSYNEQFF
>TRBV25-1|-|few|TRBJ1-3|14
TGTGCCAGCAGTGAAGAAAGGACGGGAAACACCATATATTTT
CASSEERTGNTIYF
>TRBV29-1|TRBD2|once|TRBJ2-7|14
TGCAGCGGGCTCATAGCGGGAGATTCCTACGAGCAGTACTTC
CSGLIAGDSYEQYF
>TRBV6-1|-|-|TRBJ2-3|13
TGTGCCAGCAGTGTTGGGGGTACAGATACGCAGTATTTT
CASSVGGTDTQYF
>TRBV5-4|-|few|TRBJ1-5|14
TGTGCCAGCAGTCTAGGGGGGGCAGGTCAGCCCCAGCATTTT
CASSLGGAGQPQHF
>TRBV11-2|-|-|TRBJ2-7|15
TGTGCCAGCAGCTCTGGGGGGGGCCCCCTTGGCGAGCAGTACTTC
CASSSGGGPLGEQYF
>TRBV5-1|-|-|TRBJ2-1|14
TGCGCCAGCAGCTTGTCGGGAAATCGCAATGAGCAGTTCTTC
CASSLSGNRNEQFF
>TRBV6-5|TRBD1|-|TRBJ1-5|15
TGTGCCAGCAGCACGACAGGGGCTAGCAATCAGCCCCAGCATTTT
CASSTTGASNQPQHF
>TRBV7-8|TRBD1|-|TRBJ1-1|16
TGTGCCAGCAGCCCCCGGACAGGGGGCTCTAACACTGAAGCTTTCTTT
CASSPRTGGSNTEAFF
>TRBV5-1|TRBD2|-|TRBJ2-5|17
TGCGCCAGCAGCGGGGGACTAGCGGGGGCGGCCACAGAGACCCAGTACTTC
CASSGGLAGAATETQYF
>TRBV6-1|-|-|TRBJ2-6|14
TGTGCCAGCAGTGAACAGGATGGGGCCAACGTCCTGACTTTC
CASSEQDGANVLTF
>TRBV1|-|few|TRBJ2-1|19
TGCACCAGCAGCCACACTATCTCCGCCGGACTAGACCACCCACGCGAGCAGTTCTTC
CTSSHTISAGLDHPREQFF
>TRBV11-2|-|-|TRBJ2-7|14
TGTGCCAGCAGCTACCAGTTGGCCCAGGGCGAGCAGTACTTC
CASSYQLAQGEQYF
>TRBV4-1|-|-|TRBJ2-7|17
TGCGCCAGCAGCCAAGAAGTTGGTGCTAGCTTCTCCTACGAGCAGTACTTC
CASSQEVGASFSYEQYF
>TRBV27|TRBD1|-|TRBJ1-5|14
TGTGCCAGCAGACACAGGGACAGCTTTCAGCCCCAGCATTTT
CASRHRDSFQPQHF
>TRBV12-5|-|once|TRBJ2-4|18
TGTGCTAGTGGTGTTGTAACTGGGGCGGGGATTCTCAAAAACATTCAGTACTTC
CASGVVTGAGILKNIQYF
>TRBV19|-|-|TRBJ2-5|12
TGTGCCAGTGGACCGTGGGGGGAGACCCAGTACTTC
CASGPWGETQYF
>TRBV6-5|TRBD1|few|TRBJ1-4|13
TGTGCCAGCAGTCGGACAGGGGAGGAAAAACTGTTTTTT
CASSRTGEEKLFF
>TRBV5-4|TRBD2|once|TRBJ2-3|16
TGTGCCAGCAGCTTACCGGGACTAGCGGGTTCAGATACGCAGTATTTT
CASSLPGLAGSDTQYF
>TRBV2|-|-|TRBJ2-1|17
TGTGCCAGCAGTCAAGACGGGGGGCCAAGCTCCTACAATGAGCAGTTCTTC
CASSQDGGPSSYNEQFF
>TRBV15|TRBD1|once|TRBJ2-7|16
TGTGCCACCAGCAGGGACCGGACAGGGGGCGGATACGAGCAGTACTTC
CATSRDRTGGGYEQYF
>TRBV7-9|-|-|TRBJ2-5|12
TGTGCCAGCAGCTCCGAAAGGAAGACCCAGTACTTC
CASSSERKTQYF
>TRBV15|TRBD1|-|TRBJ1-1|15
TGTGCCACCAGCGGAGAACAGGGGAAAAACACTGAAGCTTTCTTT
CATSGEQGKNTEAFF
>TRBV7-9|-|-|TRBJ2-6|12
TGTGCCAGCAGCCCGACGGCCAACGTCCTGACTTTC
CASSPTANVLTF
>TRBV5-1|TRBD2|-|TRBJ2-3|18
TGCGCCAGCAGCTTGTCCTCTTTAAGGACTAGCGACACAGATACGCAGTATTTT
CASSLSSLRTSDTDTQYF
>TRBV10-3|-|-|TRBJ1-1|17
TGTGCCATCAGTGAGTGGGCAAGCGGCAGGGTGAACACTGAAGCTTTCTTT
CAISEWASGRVNTEAFF
>TRBV27|TRBD2|-|TRBJ2-7|12
TGTGCCAGCAGTTCTAGCGGCTACGAGCAGTACTTC
CASSSSGYEQYF
>TRBV7-8|-|-|TRBJ2-3|16
TGTGCCAGCAGCCCTAGTGTGGGACCCGGGGTAGATACGCAGTATTTT
CASSPSVGPGVDTQYF
>TRBV19|-|once|TRBJ1-5|14
TGTGCCAGTAGTCTCCAGGAGAGCAATCAGCCCCAGCATTTT
CASSLQESNQPQHF
>TRBV19|TRBD1|-|TRBJ2-1|14
TGTGCCAGTCACAGGGGGAGCTCCTACAATGAGCAGTTCTTC
CASHRGSSYNEQFF
>TRBV7-9|-|-|TRBJ2-7|14
TGTGCCAGCAGCAGCCGGGACACCGCCTACGAGCAGTACTTC
CASSSRDTAYEQYF
>TRBV9|-|-|TRBJ2-2|12
TGTGCCAGCAGCGTCTACTCCCGGGAGCTGTTTTTT
CASSVYSRELFF
>TRBV14|-|-|TRBJ1-3|13
TGTGCCGCGGTTGCGAGCTCTGGAAACACCATATATTTT
CAAVASSGNTIYF
>TRBV11-2|-|few|TRBJ2-1|12
TGTGCCAGCAGCTTAGGTCACAATGAGCAGTTCTTC
CASSLGHNEQFF